These T cell receptor beta chains were read from a single sample in a study of blood T cell repertoires in COVID-19. Here immunoSEQ multiplex PCR was the method, and the copy in TCRdb shows in-frame clones only, minus some. The sample lists 25,000 to 30,000 clones, roughly 82% seen once, with around 1.8% in the top ten. The material sequenced was peripheral blood. The source of these receptors is a man aged 80 or over with active or convalescent COVID-19. CDR3s include the opening cysteine and the closing phenylalanine or tryptophan. A D gene is named only where the DNA matches it firmly. The size of a clone is reported for some rows only, either as once, few or many, or as a class for expanded clones.

clone size	V gene	J gene	D gene	CDR3 protein	CDR3 DNA
.	TRBV11-2	TRBJ2-2	.	CASSPRADFLIGGELFF	TGTGCCAGCAGCCCTAGAGCCGATTTTTTGATAGGAGGGGAGCTGTTTTTT
few	TRBV2	TRBJ2-5	TRBD1	CASVGSRTGRETQYF	TGTGCCAGCGTGGGATCAAGGACAGGGCGAGAGACCCAGTACTTC
.	TRBV28	TRBJ2-1	TRBD2	CASSLRLLAEYNNEQFF	TGTGCCAGCAGTTTAAGACTTCTAGCGGAATACAACAATGAGCAGTTCTTC
.	TRBV29-1	TRBJ2-3	.	CSVGATDTQYF	TGCAGCGTTGGGGCGACAGATACGCAGTATTTT
.	TRBV28	TRBJ2-7	TRBD1	CASSTTGVFYEQYF	TGTGCCAGCAGCACCACAGGGGTCTTCTACGAGCAGTACTTC
.	TRBV19	TRBJ1-1	TRBD1	CASSTLQGAGNTEAFF	TGTGCCAGTAGTACTCTTCAGGGGGCCGGGAACACTGAAGCTTTCTTT
few	TRBV25-1	TRBJ2-3	TRBD2	CASSRTAGGPDTQYF	TGTGCCAGCAGCAGAACGGCGGGGGGGCCAGATACGCAGTATTTT
.	TRBV24-1	TRBJ2-3	.	CATSDLGRGGWTDTQYF	TGTGCCACCAGTGATTTAGGCAGGGGTGGATGGACAGATACGCAGTATTTT
few	TRBV18	TRBJ2-6	.	CASSQGQSSGANVLTF	TGTGCCAGCTCACAAGGACAGAGCTCTGGGGCCAACGTCCTGACTTTC
once	TRBV12-5	TRBJ2-1	.	CASGLDLGYNEQFF	TGTGCTAGTGGTTTGGACCTAGGCTACAATGAGCAGTTCTTC
.	TRBV11-2	TRBJ2-5	.	CASSPGAGVETQYF	TGTGCCAGCAGCCCTGGGGCAGGGGTAGAGACCCAGTACTTC
few	TRBV27	TRBJ1-1	.	CASSPQAGNTEAFF	TGTGCCAGCAGTCCCCAGGCGGGAAACACTGAAGCTTTCTTT
.	TRBV7-2	TRBJ2-7	TRBD2	CASSLASGLAEAYEQYF	TGTGCCAGCAGCTTAGCTTCTGGGCTAGCGGAGGCCTACGAGCAGTACTTC
.	TRBV7-2	TRBJ2-5	.	CASSLADRRAETQYF	TGTGCCAGCAGCTTAGCCGACAGACGGGCGGAGACCCAGTACTTC
once	TRBV6-5	TRBJ1-4	TRBD1	CASRQGANEKLFF	TGTGCCAGCCGACAGGGGGCTAATGAAAAACTGTTTTTT
.	TRBV19	TRBJ1-3	.	CASAFRSSGNTIYF	TGTGCCAGTGCTTTCCGGTCCTCTGGAAACACCATATATTTT
few	TRBV2	TRBJ2-1	TRBD1	CASRTGGAYNEQFF	TGTGCCAGCAGGACAGGGGGCGCTTACAATGAGCAGTTCTTC
.	TRBV5-4	TRBJ2-5	TRBD1	CASSPGTAQETQYF	TGTGCCAGCAGCCCCGGGACAGCGCAAGAGACCCAGTACTTC
.	TRBV6-5	TRBJ2-6	.	CASSLESGANVLTF	TGTGCCAGCAGTTTAGAATCTGGGGCCAACGTCCTGACTTTC
.	TRBV19	TRBJ2-2	TRBD1	CASSPQTGGVTGELFF	TGTGCCAGTAGTCCTCAGACAGGGGGGGTTACCGGGGAGCTGTTTTTT
once	TRBV2	TRBJ2-1	.	CASRSQTSSYNEQFF	TGTGCCAGCAGGTCACAGACGAGCTCCTACAATGAGCAGTTCTTC
.	TRBV2	TRBJ1-1	TRBD1	CASSPSRQGGEAFF	TGTGCCAGCAGCCCGAGTCGACAGGGCGGGGAGGCTTTCTTT
once	TRBV9	TRBJ1-3	TRBD1	CASSISGTAYSGNTIYF	TGTGCCAGCAGCATATCCGGGACAGCCTACTCTGGAAACACCATATATTTT
.	TRBV2	TRBJ2-1	TRBD2	CASNSGGLSYNEQFF	TGTGCCAGCAATAGCGGGGGGCTTTCCTACAATGAGCAGTTCTTC
.	TRBV5-5	TRBJ2-2	.	CASSPSLGGRGAPNTGELFF	TGTGCCAGCAGCCCCTCGCTTGGGGGCAGGGGAGCTCCGAACACCGGGGAGCTGTTTTTT
.	TRBV7-8	TRBJ1-4	TRBD1	CASSPRDSNEKLFF	TGTGCCAGCAGCCCGCGGGACAGTAATGAAAAACTGTTTTTT
.	TRBV3-1/TRBV3-2	TRBJ2-7	TRBD2	CASSQGDGRADEQYF	TGTGCCAGCAGCCAAGGCGACGGGAGGGCCGACGAGCAGTACTTC
.	TRBV7-9	TRBJ2-3	.	CASSQGGNTDTQYF	TGTGCCAGCAGCCAAGGAGGAAACACAGATACGCAGTATTTT
.	TRBV28	TRBJ2-1	.	CATRDGGPGEQFF	TGTGCCACGCGGGACGGAGGGCCAGGGGAGCAGTTCTTC
.	TRBV15	TRBJ2-7	.	CATSRGGDSYEQYF	TGTGCCACCAGCAGAGGGGGGGACTCCTACGAGCAGTACTTC
.	TRBV7-2	TRBJ2-7	TRBD2	CASSLDYLGGRTLQYF	TGTGCCAGCAGCTTAGATTACCTGGGCGGGAGGACCCTCCAGTACTTC
.	TRBV20-1	TRBJ2-7	.	CSASPGYEQYF	TGCAGTGCTAGCCCGGGTTACGAGCAGTACTTC
.	TRBV28	TRBJ1-3	TRBD1	CASSVLTGGADGNTIYF	TGTGCCAGCAGTGTCTTAACAGGGGGCGCGGATGGAAACACCATATATTTT
few	TRBV4-1	TRBJ2-7	.	CASSQEVTGGQEQYF	TGCGCCAGCAGCCAAGAAGTAACGGGAGGACAGGAGCAGTACTTC
.	TRBV5-1	TRBJ2-3	.	CASSLAQRRTDTQYF	TGCGCCAGCAGCTTGGCCCAGCGCCGCACAGATACGCAGTATTTT
.	TRBV28	TRBJ2-1	.	CASRLGADSYNEQFF	TGTGCCAGCAGGTTAGGGGCGGATTCCTACAATGAGCAGTTCTTC
.	TRBV7-9	TRBJ2-3	TRBD2	CASSASGGPTDTQYF	TGTGCCAGCAGCGCTAGCGGGGGTCCCACAGATACGCAGTATTTT
.	TRBV18	TRBJ2-5	.	CASSPPQGWETQYF	TGTGCCAGCTCACCACCGCAGGGGTGGGAGACCCAGTACTTC
.	TRBV5-1	TRBJ2-1	.	CASNLGQGNEQFF	TGCGCCAGCAACTTGGGGCAGGGTAATGAGCAGTTCTTC
.	TRBV5-1	TRBJ2-7	.	CASSLEVQETSEQYF	TGCGCCAGCAGCTTGGAAGTTCAGGAAACCTCCGAGCAGTACTTC
.	TRBV27	TRBJ2-1	TRBD2	CASRPGLGDNEQFF	TGTGCCAGCAGACCCGGACTAGGGGACAATGAGCAGTTCTTC
few	TRBV4-1	TRBJ2-7	TRBD2	CASSVLAGGMYEQYF	TGCGCCAGCAGCGTTCTAGCGGGGGGCATGTACGAGCAGTACTTC
few	TRBV5-1	TRBJ2-7	TRBD1	CASSPGTGTYEQYF	TGCGCCAGCAGCCCCGGGACAGGGACGTACGAGCAGTACTTC
.	TRBV27	TRBJ2-7	.	CASSSVRGSTSYEQYF	TGTGCCAGCAGTTCTGTGAGGGGGTCTACCTCTTACGAGCAGTACTTC
.	TRBV11-3	TRBJ2-1	.	CASSLDSNEQFF	TGTGCCAGCAGCCTGGACTCAAATGAGCAGTTCTTC